Reported below is one T cell receptor beta chain. This entry is derived from a study of blood T cell repertoires in COVID-19. As for the study in general: Sites across the United States, Italy and Spain contributed samples from acute and convalescent COVID-19. Nucleic acid was either cDNA or gDNA, and it came from T cells, B-cell-depleted T cells, or PBMCs.

Trimming removed 5 bases from V and 6 bases from J, with 11 bases in between. The CDR3 has 14 residues. Germline V gene lookup returns CDR1 SGHAT and CDR2 FQNNGV. Original analysis: Estimated nucleated cell counts came from reference gene primer amplification. The repertoire was sequenced with immunoSEQ multiplex PCR; TCRdb's copy has only in-frame clones and lacks some. V and J calls and clone size come straight from that table; D and trimming were deduced from the DNA. Here the sample spans 190,000 or so clones, around 87% being singletons. The specimen was peripheral blood. The receptor was isolated from a man between 60 and 75 years old who had recovered from COVID-19. J is TRBJ1-6 and V is TRBV11-2, with D perhaps matching TRBD1 (5 bases). In nucleotides, the CDR3 is TGTGCCAGCAGCCCTGACAGTACTAATTCACCCCTCCACTTT. It yields the protein CASSPDSTNSPLHF.